This note documents a single TCR beta chain sequence. The sample originates from a study of blood T cell repertoires in COVID-19. Study context: T cells, B-cell-depleted T cells, or PBMCs provided the cDNA or gDNA that served as material.

Methods used by the authors: Amplifying reference gene primers gave estimates of nucleated cell counts. Sequenced by immunoSEQ multiplex PCR; TCRdb stores in-frame clones only, minus some. V and J calls and clone size are those listed in that table; D and trimming were worked out from the DNA. The sample shows some 170,000 clones, 65% to 85% of them seen only once. The receptor comes from a woman between 40 and 50 years old with COVID-19, enrolled during active disease. What was sequenced was peripheral blood.

The CDR3 DNA reads TGTGCCAGCACCGTAGGGGGGGCGGCGAACACCGGGGAGCTGTTTTTT. Translation: CASTVGGAANTGELFF. The J gene is TRBJ2-2, the V gene TRBV28, with D perhaps matching TRBD2 (7 bases). This CDR3 contains 16 residues. Trimming cost V 7 bases and J 0 bases, with 15 bases left between them. Germline lookup yields CDR1 MDHEN and CDR2 SYDVKM.